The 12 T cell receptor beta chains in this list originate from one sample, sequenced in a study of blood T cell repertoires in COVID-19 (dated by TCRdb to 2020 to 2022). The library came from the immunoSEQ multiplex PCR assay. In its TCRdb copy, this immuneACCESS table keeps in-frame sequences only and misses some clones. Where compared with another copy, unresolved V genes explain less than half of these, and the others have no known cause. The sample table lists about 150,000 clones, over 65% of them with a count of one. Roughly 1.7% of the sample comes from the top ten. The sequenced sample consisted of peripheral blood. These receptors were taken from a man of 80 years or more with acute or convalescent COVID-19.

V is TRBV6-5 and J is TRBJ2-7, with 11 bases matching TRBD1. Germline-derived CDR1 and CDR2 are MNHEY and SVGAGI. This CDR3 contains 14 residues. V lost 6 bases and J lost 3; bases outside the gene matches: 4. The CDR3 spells CASSWTGGLYEQYV. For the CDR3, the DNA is TGTGCCAGCAGCTGGACAGGGGGCCTCTACGAGCAGTACGTC.

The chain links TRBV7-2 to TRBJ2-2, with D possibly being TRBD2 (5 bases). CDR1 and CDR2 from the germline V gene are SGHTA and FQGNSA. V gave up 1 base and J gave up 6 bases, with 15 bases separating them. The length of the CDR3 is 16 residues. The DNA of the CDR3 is TGTGCCAGCAGCTTAGTGGTCAGAACTAGTTCCGGGGAGCTGTTTTTT. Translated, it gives CASSLVVRTSSGELFF.

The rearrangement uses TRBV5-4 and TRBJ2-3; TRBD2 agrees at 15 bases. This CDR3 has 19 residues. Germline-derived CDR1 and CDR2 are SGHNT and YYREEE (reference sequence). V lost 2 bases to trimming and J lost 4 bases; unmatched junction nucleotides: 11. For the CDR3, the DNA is TGTGCCAGCAGCTTAGCCGGGACTAGCGGGGGGAGGGGGGCAGATACGCAGTATTTT. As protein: CASSLAGTSGGRGADTQYF.

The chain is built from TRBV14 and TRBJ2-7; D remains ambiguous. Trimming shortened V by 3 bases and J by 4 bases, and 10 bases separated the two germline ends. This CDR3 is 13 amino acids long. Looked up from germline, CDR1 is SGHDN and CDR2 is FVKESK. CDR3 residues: CASSQQLVYEQYF. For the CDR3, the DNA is TGTGCCAGCAGCCAGCAACTGGTTTACGAGCAGTACTTC.

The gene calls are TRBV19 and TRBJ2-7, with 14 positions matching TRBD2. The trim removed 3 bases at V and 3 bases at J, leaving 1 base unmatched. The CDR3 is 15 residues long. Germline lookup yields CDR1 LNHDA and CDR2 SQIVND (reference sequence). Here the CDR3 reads CASSMTSGGVYEQYF. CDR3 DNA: TGTGCCAGTAGTATGACTAGCGGGGGGGTCTACGAGCAGTACTTC.

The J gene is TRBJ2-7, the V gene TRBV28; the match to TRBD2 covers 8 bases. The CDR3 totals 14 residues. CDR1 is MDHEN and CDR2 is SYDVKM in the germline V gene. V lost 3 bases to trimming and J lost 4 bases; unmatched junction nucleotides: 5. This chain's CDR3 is CASSFSGRVYEQYV. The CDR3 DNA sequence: TGTGCCAGCAGTTTCTCCGGGAGGGTGTACGAGCAGTACGTC.

The CDR3 nucleotides read TGTGCCAGCAGCTTACAGGGGGATTATGGTGAAGCTTTCTTT. It translates to CASSLQGDYGEAFF. The rearrangement joins TRBV6-5 to TRBJ1-1; 8 positions match TRBD1. The CDR3 totals 14 residues. Germline values: CDR1 MNHEY, CDR2 SVGAGI. With V trimmed by 6 bases and J by 7 bases, 10 bases remained unmatched.

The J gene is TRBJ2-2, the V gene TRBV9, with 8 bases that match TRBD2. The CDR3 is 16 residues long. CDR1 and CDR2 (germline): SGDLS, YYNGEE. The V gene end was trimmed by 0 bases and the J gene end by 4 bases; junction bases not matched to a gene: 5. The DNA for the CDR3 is TGTGCCAGCAGCGTAGTGGGACGGGGGGGCACCGGGGAGCTGTTTTTT. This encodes CASSVVGRGGTGELFF.

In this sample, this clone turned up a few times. CDR3 DNA: TGTGCCAGCAGCTTAGAGGGCCGGGGAACGAGCGAGCAGTACGTC. It yields the protein CASSLEGRGTSEQYV. The J gene is TRBJ2-7, the V gene TRBV7-9; maybe TRBD2 (5 bases). Per the germline V gene, CDR1 is SEHNR and CDR2 is FQNEAQ (reference sequence). V shed 1 base and J shed 6 bases, with 16 bases lying between them. This CDR3 contains 15 residues.

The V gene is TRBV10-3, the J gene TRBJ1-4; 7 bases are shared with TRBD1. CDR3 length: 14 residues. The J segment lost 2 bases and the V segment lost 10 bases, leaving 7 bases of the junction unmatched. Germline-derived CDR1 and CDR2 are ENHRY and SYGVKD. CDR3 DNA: TGTGCCACAAAAGACAGGGATACTAATGAAAAACTGTTTTTT. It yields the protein CATKDRDTNEKLFF.

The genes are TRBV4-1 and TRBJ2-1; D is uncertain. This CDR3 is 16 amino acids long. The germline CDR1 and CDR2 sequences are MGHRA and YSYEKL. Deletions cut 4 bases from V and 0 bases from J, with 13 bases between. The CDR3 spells CASSRDAQSSYNEQFF. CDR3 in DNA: TGCGCCAGCAGCCGCGACGCACAGAGCTCCTACAATGAGCAGTTCTTC.

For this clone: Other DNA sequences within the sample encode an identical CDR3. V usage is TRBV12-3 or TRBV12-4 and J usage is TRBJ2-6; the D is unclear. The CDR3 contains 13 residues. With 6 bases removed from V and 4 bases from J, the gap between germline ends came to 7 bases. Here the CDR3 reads CASSLSGANVLTF. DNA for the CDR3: TGTGCCAGCAGCCTATCCGGGGCCAACGTCCTGACTTTC.